This TCR beta chain was profiled in a study of cytomegalovirus exposure and HLA in healthy donors. Findings and caveats of the study: Associated with cytomegalovirus, according to the listing, were 150 to 200 TCR beta chains. The TCR clusters that emerged in the first cohort tended, a later analysis found, to co-occur in the 110 or so validation repertoires. Most TCR sequences proved rare, with some public TCRs found in many donors. Reports credit the classifier with highly specific, highly sensitive diagnosis of cytomegalovirus status.

Trimming cost V 5 bases and J 6 bases, with 10 bases left between them. In germline, CDR1 is SEHNR, CDR2 FQNEAQ (reference sequence). There are 13 residues in the CDR3. Using immunoSEQ multiplex PCR, the repertoire was profiled, and TCRdb retains in-frame clones only, with some absent. The sample has around 300,000 clones; 70% to 90% are singletons. As for this clone: Its matching antigen is unknown.

Specimen: PBMCs. The V call is TRBV7-9, the J call TRBJ1-4, with D tentatively TRBD1 (6 bases). The source of this sequence is a woman in her late teens or twenties in good health and CMV-seronegative. CDR3 in DNA: TGTGCCAGCAGCCGGGACATTGATGAAAAACTGTTTTTT. Its translation: CASSRDIDEKLFF.